This T cell receptor (beta chain) was identified during a study of Ad26.COV2.S vaccination and SARS-CoV-2 variants (dated by TCRdb to the early 2020s). General notes on the study: Donors in the vaccine arm were drawn from COV1001, a phase I-IIa trial of Ad26.COV2.S in healthy adults that was multicentre, randomized, double-blind and placebo-controlled. Ad26.COV2.S was given intramuscularly at 5x10^10 or 1x10^11 viral particles, as a single shot or as two shots 56 days apart. The specificity and breadth of SARS-CoV-2-reactive T cell receptors after Ad26.COV2.S vaccination were assessed by TCRbeta repertoire sequencing. The TCR-sequenced set comprised roughly 30 samples: 19 Ad26.COV2.S vaccine recipients, 5 placebo recipients and 8 SARS-CoV-2 convalescent individuals. Trial participants were randomized into five groups of five, in which low-dose or high-dose Ad26.COV2.S was given once or twice, or placebo was given on both occasions. Investigators remained blinded to trial group allocation during experiments and outcome assessment. Study-level results and caveats: Non-spike TCR breadth was comparable between vaccine and placebo recipients, consistent with the vaccine containing only spike. Compared with placebo recipients, Ad26.COV2.S recipients showed higher spike-specific TCR breadth (P = 0.0014). The authors noted that total T cell responses may have been underestimated by the TCR breadth and depth analyses. After vaccination, substantial breadth of spike-specific CD8+ and CD4+ T cell responses was reported. The study was not powered to compare responses between vaccine doses or regimens.

The immunoSEQ Assay was the method used to sequence TCRbeta CDR3 regions. After extraction, genomic DNA underwent amplification by bias-controlled multiplex PCR, followed by high-throughput sequencing. Processing in the source paper ran as follows. To quantify the absolute abundance of each unique TCRbeta CDR3 region, sequences were collapsed and filtered. T cell fraction was estimated by normalizing TCRbeta template counts to usable DNA, which was measured by amplifying reference genes present in all nucleated cells. Repertoire TCRs were annotated as SARS-CoV-2-specific by exact matching of V gene, CDR3 amino acid sequence and J gene to a known reactive TCR set. The reference SARS-CoV-2 TCR set was obtained from MIRA and was filtered for enrichment in COVID-19-positive ImmuneCODE repertoires, whereby public or cross-reactive TCRs were removed. Using the MIRA antigens, annotated TCRs were further analysed by specific ORF or by position within an ORF. Breadth was defined as annotated unique rearrangements over total unique productive rearrangements; depth was the summed frequency of those rearrangements. TCR breadth was compared between groups using two-sided Wilcoxon rank-sum tests. The table comes from immuneACCESS by way of TCRdb, which keeps in-frame sequences with V and J called. Part of the clones is missing from these tables; in studies checked, under half for an unresolved V gene and the rest for unknown reasons. The V and J calls and clone size were taken over from that table, and D and trimming were inferred from the DNA. Here the sample has around 450,000 clones; 90% occur a single time. Together, the top ten hold about 4.1% of the sample.

The sample's treatment or condition label is to be understood as: about 20 received Ad26.COV2.S at low or high dose, single or two shots; five or six received placebo; per-sample allocation not given. Repertoires of vaccine and placebo recipients were sequenced from samples taken on day 63 after the first injection. Between 29 July and 7 August 2020, Cohort 1b enrolled 20 to 30 adults aged 18-55 years at one site in Boston, USA. Ad26.COV2.S consisted of a replication-incompetent adenovirus type 26 vector by which a prefusion-stabilized SARS-CoV-2 spike protein from the original Wuhan strain was expressed. On this clone: Its binding antigen is unknown. Per-nucleotide qualities are absent, and no much larger clonotype sits a single base away.

This TCR derives from a person between 18 and 65 years old who received the Ad26.COV2.S COVID-19 vaccine or a placebo. The sequencing here drew on peripheral blood, taken in a trial of Ad26.COV2.S vaccine versus placebo.

The base sequence is TGTGCCAGCAGTTTATGGGACAGCTACGAGCAGTACTTC. It is translated as CASSLWDSYEQYF. The receptor chain draws on TRBV28 and TRBJ2-7; a tentative D match to TRBD1 spans 6 bases. At the junction V is shortened by 0 bases and J by 3 bases, with 6 bases in between. For CDR1 and CDR2, the germline V gene lists MDHEN and SYDVKM. From the cysteine up to the phenylalanine, the CDR3 has a length of 13 residues. Only CDR3 DNA remains: 39 bases, in frame from the first base. The CDR3, completed at both ends by the reference TRBV28 and TRBJ2-7 genes, gives the full variable domain DVKVTQSSRYLVKRTGEKVFLECVQDMDHENMFWYRQDPGLGLRLIYFSYDVKMKEKGDIPEGYSVSREKKERFSLILESASTNQTSMYLCASSLWDSYEQYFGPGTRLTVT.